The next 24 T cell receptor beta chains were all read from a single sample in a study of human T cells and chemical hapten exposure (dated by TCRdb to 2020 to 2023). According to the study, the label for this sample's time point signals: patch test 1, 2 weeks after DPC sensitization. According to the study, the label for this sample's treatment or condition signals: therapeutic diphenylcyclopropenone sensitization with weekly scalp DPC. Libraries were constructed by RACE. Sequencing instrument: NextSeq 500. The public reads were reprocessed in TCRdb via fastp at Q25 and MiXCR, keeping in-frame beta chains. Rows with one shared CDR3 protein collapse into an entry with the most common genes and DNA. The sample table lists around 380,000 distinct CDR3 sequences, roughly 5% of them with a count of one. The top ten clones comprise approximately 2.1% of the sample. This specimen consisted of whole blood, obtained in connection with sensitization to the hapten diphenylcyclopropenone (DPC). The origin of the receptors is a woman between 50 and 59 years old with alopecia areata. Some clones in this sample may be carry-over from other donors' samples.

This clonotype was seen repeatedly, ten times or more. V and J are TRBV12-5 and TRBJ1-6; D not certain. This CDR3 comprises 10 residues. The V gene lost 6 bases and the J gene lost 9 bases, with 3 bases spanning the gap. Germline V gives CDR1 LGHNT, CDR2 FRNRAP. Here the CDR3 reads CASGASPLHF. The CDR3 region has the DNA TGTGCTAGTGGGGCTTCACCCCTCCACTTT.

Many counts were recorded for this clonotype. The J gene is TRBJ2-7, the V gene TRBV29-1; the match to TRBD2 covers 15 bases. The J segment lost 7 bases and the V segment lost 7 bases, leaving 11 bases of the junction unmatched. Germline CDR1 is SQVTM and CDR2 is ANQGSEA. This CDR3 has 15 residues. CDR3 region: CSALNPGLAGGEQYF. For the CDR3, the DNA is TGCAGCGCACTAAATCCGGGACTAGCGGGAGGAGAGCAGTACTTC.

This clonotype was counted many times. The chain links TRBV5-1 to TRBJ1-5, with 7 bases aligning to TRBD1. Losses at the gene ends were 4 bases for V and 7 bases for J; bases not matched to a gene: 14. CDR3 length: 16 amino acids. Germline CDR1 reads SGHRS; CDR2 reads YFSETQ. The CDR3 protein is CASSPDGAGGGQPQHF. As DNA, the CDR3 is TGCGCCAGCAGCCCGGATGGCGCAGGGGGAGGCCAGCCCCAGCATTTT.

Many counts were recorded for this clonotype. The rearrangement links TRBV27 to TRBJ1-5, with no clear D. Trimming cost V 3 bases and J 2 bases, with 8 bases left between them. From germline, CDR1 is MNHEY and CDR2 SMNVEV (reference sequence). The CDR3 contains 14 residues. The CDR3 here is CASSFGMGNQPQHF. The CDR3, as DNA: TGTGCCAGCAGTTTCGGAATGGGCAATCAGCCCCAGCATTTT.

This clonotype has a count of ten or more. The V and J genes are TRBV20-1 and TRBJ2-3; D is uncertain. The CDR3 sequence is 11 residues long. CDR1 and CDR2 from the germline V gene are DFQATT and SNEGSKA (reference sequence). Trimming removed 5 bases at V and 6 bases at J, with 9 bases between. CDR3: CSAHATDTQYF. Here the CDR3 DNA reads TGCAGTGCTCATGCCACCGATACGCAGTATTTT.

This clonotype was counted many times. V is TRBV30 and J is TRBJ2-2, with 7 bases lining up with TRBD2. CDR3 length equals 16 residues. The junction had 7 bases not matched to a gene; V was cut back by 0 bases and J by 3 bases. The germline V gene has CDR1 GTSNPN and CDR2 SVGIG (reference sequence). CDR3 region: CAWSVIAGAHTGELFF. The CDR3 DNA reads TGTGCCTGGAGTGTAATCGCGGGAGCCCACACCGGGGAGCTGTTTTTT.

This clonotype was detected many times. This rearrangement joins TRBV12-3 or TRBV12-4 to TRBJ1-1; possibly TRBD1 for D (6 bases). This CDR3 is built from 13 residues. Trimming took off 3 bases at V and 7 bases at J, with 12 bases between the two ends. The CDR3 here is CASSLRGLGEAFF. CDR3 DNA sequence: TGTGCCAGCAGTTTGCGGGGGCTCGGTGAAGCTTTCTTT.

This clonotype was counted at least ten times. The V call is TRBV5-1, the J call TRBJ1-6; 7 bases align to TRBD1. Germline CDR1 and CDR2: SGHRS and YFSETQ. The CDR3 loop spans 16 amino acids. V trimming: 4 bases; J trimming: 7 bases; junction bases outside the gene matches: 11. CDR3 DNA: TGCGCCAGCAGCCCTGAGGGGGCGCCCCAGAATTCACCCCTCCACTTT. It specifies CASSPEGAPQNSPLHF.

This clonotype was observed at least ten times. The chain links TRBV10-1 to TRBJ2-2; D not certain. Germline CDR1 and CDR2: WNHNN and SYGVQD (reference sequence). Trimming stripped 5 bases from V and 6 bases from J, with 7 bases between. The CDR3 totals 12 residues. CDR3 in amino acids: CASSWQPGELFF. In DNA form, the CDR3 reads TGCGCCAGCAGTTGGCAGCCCGGGGAGCTGTTTTTT.

The table lists this clonotype with many counts. V gene TRBV20-1 combines with J gene TRBJ1-5; D is perhaps TRBD1 (6 bases). Germline V CDR1 and CDR2: DFQATT, SNEGSKA (reference sequence). V was clipped by 5 bases and J by 6 bases, with 20 bases between them. This CDR3 region has 15 residues. The CDR3 DNA reads as TGCAGTGCTCGCGGCGACGGACAGTGGGGTCAGCCCCAGCATTTT. Its translation is CSARGDGQWGQPQHF.

Only a few counts were recorded for this clonotype. The CDR3 nucleotides are TGCAGCGTTGAAGGGACAGGCCCTGAAGCTTTCTTT. Protein: CSVEGTGPEAFF. J is TRBJ1-1 and V is TRBV29-1, with 7 bases matching TRBD1. This CDR3 spans 12 amino acids. The V and J ends lost 1 base and 6 bases, in that order; junction bases with no gene match: 2. From germline, CDR1 is SQVTM and CDR2 ANQGSEA.

The rearrangement joins TRBV5-1 to TRBJ2-5; D might be TRBD1 (5 bases). This CDR3 spans 16 amino acids. V was cut by 0 bases and J by 1 base, with 13 bases left in between. Germline CDR1 and CDR2: SGHRS and YFSETQ. The CDR3 DNA reads TGCGCCAGCAGCTTGGTTCGGACAAACCTCCAAGAGACCCAGTACTTC. It encodes CASSLVRTNLQETQYF.

This clonotype came up many times. The chain is built from TRBV4-1 and TRBJ1-1; D is unresolved. Germline assignment: CDR1 MGHRA and CDR2 YSYEKL. With 3 bases removed from V and 2 bases from J, the gap between germline ends came to 10 bases. This CDR3 contains 14 residues. The CDR3 sequence: CASSQAPGNTEAFF. The CDR3 region has the DNA TGCGCCAGCAGCCAGGCCCCAGGTAACACTGAAGCTTTCTTT.

In its sample, this clonotype was seen many times. The chain links TRBV4-3 to TRBJ2-3; D remains ambiguous. Germline CDR1 and CDR2: LGHNA and YSLEER. This CDR3 is 13 amino acids long. Trimming shortened V by 2 bases and J by 6 bases, and 9 bases separated the two germline ends. CDR3 protein: CASSQNQPDTQYF. In DNA, the CDR3 is TGCGCCAGCAGCCAAAATCAACCGGATACGCAGTATTTT.

This clonotype was seen only a few times. The V gene is TRBV21-1, the J gene TRBJ2-3; TRBD1 reflects the table's D call only, with no check against the DNA. TRBV21-1 is termed a pseudogene. The CDR3 sequence is 11 residues long. The CDR3 bases are TGTGACAGGGGGCTAACAGATACGCAGTATTTT. Translation: CDRGLTDTQYF.

This clonotype was counted at least ten times. The chain is built from TRBV9 and TRBJ1-1; the D is unclear. The CDR3 is made up of 13 amino acids. V gave up 6 bases and J gave up 1 base, with 10 bases separating them. CDR1 and CDR2 (germline): SGDLS, YYNGEE. The CDR3 loop reads CASMQVENTEAFF. The DNA of the CDR3 is TGTGCCAGCATGCAGGTAGAGAACACTGAAGCTTTCTTT.

This clonotype was found many times. The chain links TRBV6-2 or TRBV6-3 to TRBJ1-5; D is uncertain. Germline loops: CDR1 MNHEY, CDR2 SVGEGT. The CDR3 sequence is 14 residues long. V dropped 9 bases and J dropped 1 base, with 13 bases sitting between them. CDR3 region: CARCNWVSNQPQHF. CDR3 nucleotides: TGTGCCAGATGTAATTGGGTAAGCAATCAGCCCCAGCATTTT.

This clonotype was detected many times. V gene TRBV29-1 combines with J gene TRBJ1-5; no reliable D call. Per the germline V gene, CDR1 is SQVTM and CDR2 is ANQGSEA. Trimming shortened V by 4 bases and J by 7 bases, and 5 bases separated the two germline ends. This CDR3 has 10 amino acids. CDR3 protein: CSVAEQPQHF. CDR3 sequence (DNA): TGCAGCGTTGCGGAACAGCCCCAGCATTTT.

The CDR3 spells CASSLEIADTQYF. The CDR3 DNA follows: TGCGCCAGCAGCTTGGAAATTGCAGATACGCAGTATTTT. The chain joins TRBV5-1 to TRBJ2-3; D is undetermined. CDR3 size: 13 residues. Germline values: CDR1 SGHRS, CDR2 YFSETQ. Deletions cut 0 bases from V and 4 bases from J, with 6 bases between. Looking up the rest from reference TRBV5-1 and TRBJ2-3 gives the full variable domain: KAGVTQTPRYLIKTRGQQVTLSCSPISGHRSVSWYQQTPGQGLQFLFEYFSETQRNKGNFPGRFSGRQFSNSRSEMNVSTLELGDSALYLCASSLEIADTQYFGPGTRLTVL.

This clonotype was seen at least ten times. The CDR3 sequence: CASSSNAYEQYF. Here the CDR3 DNA reads TGTGCCAGCAGTTCCAATGCTTACGAGCAGTACTTC. The chain employs TRBV7-2 and TRBJ2-7; D remains unclear. CDR3 size: 12 residues. Germline-derived CDR1 and CDR2 are SGHTA and FQGNSA. Trimming took off 6 bases at V and 4 bases at J, with 10 bases between the two ends.

Only a few counts were recorded for this clonotype. V and J are TRBV7-8 and TRBJ2-3; D may be TRBD2 (7 bases). Trimming removed 3 bases at V and 0 bases at J, with 13 bases between. CDR1 and CDR2 from the germline V gene are SGHVS and FQNEAQ. The CDR3 runs to 16 residues. DNA for the CDR3: TGTGCCAGCAGCTTGGAGGGGGGGCTTAGCACAGATACGCAGTATTTT. Translated, it gives CASSLEGGLSTDTQYF.

This clonotype was detected many times. V is TRBV6-6 and J is TRBJ1-2; unclear D gene. Germline CDR1 reads MNHNY; CDR2 reads SVGAGI (reference sequence). The CDR3 is 12 amino acids. Trimming removed 5 bases at V and 7 bases at J, with 11 bases between. The CDR3 DNA follows: TGTGCCAGCAGTCCCCACGAGCCTGGCTACACCTTC. Translating gives CASSPHEPGYTF.

This clonotype was observed at least ten times. The chain is built from TRBV29-1 and TRBJ2-5; TRBD2 agrees at 7 bases. The CDR3 covers 14 residues. Germline values: CDR1 SQVTM, CDR2 ANQGSEA. V dropped 5 bases and J dropped 0; count of bases not matched to a gene: 6. The DNA for the CDR3 is TGCAGCGTTTGGGGGGGATCGTACCAAGAGACCCAGTACTTC. Protein: CSVWGGSYQETQYF.

This clonotype was counted between two and nine times. The genes are TRBV4-2 and TRBJ2-7; possibly TRBD2 for D (6 bases). From germline, CDR1 is LGHNA and CDR2 YNFKEQ. V lost 4 bases, J lost 7 bases, and 20 bases lay in between. The CDR3 runs 15 residues. CDR3 sequence: CASSPGGVSSGEQYF. The CDR3 DNA sequence: TGTGCCAGCAGCCCAGGAGGGGTTTCCTCCGGGGAGCAGTACTTC.